This TCR beta chain derives from a study of control samples from healthy donors and cancer patients. Germline-derived CDR1 and CDR2 are SGHAT and FQNNGV. The V segment lost 4 bases and the J segment 2 bases; nucleotides outside the gene matches: 3. This CDR3 spans 14 amino acids. Repertoires were generated with immunoSEQ multiplex PCR, while TCRdb's copy carries only in-frame clones and drops some. Among fewer than 500,000 clones listed, over 75% were seen once. Details on this clone: The sample carries other DNA sequences with the same CDR3.

The V and J genes are TRBV11-2 and TRBJ2-7; 9 bases fit TRBD1. Sample: PBMCs. This TCR came from a man aged 40-50 years with head and neck cancer. The CDR3 here is CASSYGTGTYEQYF. CDR3 nucleotides: TGTGCCAGCAGCTACGGGACAGGGACCTACGAGCAGTACTTC.